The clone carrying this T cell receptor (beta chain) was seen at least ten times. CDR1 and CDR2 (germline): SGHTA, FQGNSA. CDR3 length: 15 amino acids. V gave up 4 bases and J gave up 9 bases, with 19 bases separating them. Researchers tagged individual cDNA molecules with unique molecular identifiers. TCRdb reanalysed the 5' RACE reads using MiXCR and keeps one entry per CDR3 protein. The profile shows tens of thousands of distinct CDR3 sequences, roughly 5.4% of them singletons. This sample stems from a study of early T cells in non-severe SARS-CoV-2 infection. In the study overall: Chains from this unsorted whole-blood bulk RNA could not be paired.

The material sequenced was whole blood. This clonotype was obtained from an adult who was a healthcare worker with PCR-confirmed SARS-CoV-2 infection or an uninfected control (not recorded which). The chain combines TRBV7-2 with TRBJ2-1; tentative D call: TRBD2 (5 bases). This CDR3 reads CASSSFRVRAGEQFF. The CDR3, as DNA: TGTGCCAGCAGCTCTTTTAGGGTTCGGGCGGGTGAGCAGTTCTTC.